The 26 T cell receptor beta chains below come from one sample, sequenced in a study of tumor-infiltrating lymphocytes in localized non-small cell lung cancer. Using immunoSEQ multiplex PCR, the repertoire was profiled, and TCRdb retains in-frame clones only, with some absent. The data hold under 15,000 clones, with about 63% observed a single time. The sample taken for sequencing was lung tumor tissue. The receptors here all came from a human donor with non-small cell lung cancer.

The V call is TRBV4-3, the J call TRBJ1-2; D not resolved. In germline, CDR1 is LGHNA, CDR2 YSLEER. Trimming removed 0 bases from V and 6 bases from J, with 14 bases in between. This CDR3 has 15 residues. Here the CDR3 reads CASSQDIWDLDGYTF. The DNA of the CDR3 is TGCGCCAGCAGCCAAGATATCTGGGATCTGGATGGCTACACCTTC.

The CDR3 region has the DNA TGTGCCTGGAGTGTATTAGTGGCGGGCGCCGGCACAGATACGCAGTATTTT. As protein: CAWSVLVAGAGTDTQYF. V is TRBV30 and J is TRBJ2-3; maybe TRBD2 (5 bases). Germline CDR1 is GTSNPN and CDR2 is SVGIG (reference sequence). The V gene lost 0 bases and the J gene lost 1 base, with 17 bases spanning the gap. CDR3 length: 17 residues. The complete variable domain, with remaining parts taken from reference TRBV30 and TRBJ2-3, reads SQTIHQWPATLVQPVGSPLSLECTVEGTSNPNLYWYRQAAGRGLQLLFYSVGIGQISSEVPQNLSASRPQDRQFILSSKKLLLSDSGFYLCAWSVLVAGAGTDTQYFGPGTRLTVL.

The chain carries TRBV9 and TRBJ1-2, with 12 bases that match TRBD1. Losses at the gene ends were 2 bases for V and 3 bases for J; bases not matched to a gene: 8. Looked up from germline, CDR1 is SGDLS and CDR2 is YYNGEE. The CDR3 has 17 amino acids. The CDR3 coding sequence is TGTGCCAGCAGCGTCCGGCCGGGACAGGGGGCTGACTATGGCTACACCTTC. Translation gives CASSVRPGQGADYGYTF. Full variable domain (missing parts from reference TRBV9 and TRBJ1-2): DSGVTQTPKHLITATGQRVTLRCSPRSGDLSVYWYQQSLDQGLQFLIQYYNGEERAKGNILERFSAQQFPDLHSELNLSSLELGDSALYFCASSVRPGQGADYGYTFGSGTRLTVV.

The CDR3 reads CATSRDQIGPTNEKLFF. The CDR3 DNA reads TGTGCCACCAGCAGAGATCAGATCGGGCCAACTAATGAAAAACTGTTTTTT. The chain joins TRBV15 to TRBJ1-4; D unclear. Between the trimmed V and J ends, which lost 0 bases and 0 bases, there was a span of 11 bases. The CDR3 loop spans 17 amino acids. Germline V gene lookup returns CDR1 LNHNV and CDR2 YYDKDF (reference sequence).

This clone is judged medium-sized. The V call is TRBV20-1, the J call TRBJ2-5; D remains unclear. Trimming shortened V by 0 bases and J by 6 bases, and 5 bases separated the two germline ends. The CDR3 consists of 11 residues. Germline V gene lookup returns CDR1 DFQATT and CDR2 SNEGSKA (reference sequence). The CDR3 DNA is TGCAGTGCTAGAGACGGTCAGACCCAGTACTTC. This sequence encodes CSARDGQTQYF.

For the CDR3, the DNA is TGTGCCAGCAGCTTGGGCCGAGTCAGCCGTGCGAACACCGGGGAGCTGTTTTTT. This encodes CASSLGRVSRANTGELFF. The chain combines TRBV7-3 with TRBJ2-2, with unresolved D. This CDR3 spans 18 amino acids. V lost 3 bases to trimming and J lost 0 bases, with 17 bases between them. The V gene's germline CDR1 is SGHTA and CDR2 FQGTGA.

CDR3 in amino acids: CASSPTGYMNTEAFF. CDR3 nucleotides: TGCGCCAGCAGCCCGACAGGTTACATGAACACTGAAGCTTTCTTT. The chain joins TRBV5-1 to TRBJ1-1; TRBD1 is a possible D gene (6 bases). Per germline, CDR1 SGHRS and CDR2 YFSETQ. Trimming took off 4 bases at V and 0 bases at J, with 13 bases between the two ends. The CDR3 sequence is 15 residues long.

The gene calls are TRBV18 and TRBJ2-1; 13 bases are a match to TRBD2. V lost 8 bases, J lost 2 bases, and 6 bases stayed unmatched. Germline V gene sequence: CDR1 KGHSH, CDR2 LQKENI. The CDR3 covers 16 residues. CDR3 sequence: CASPSGTSGAYNEQFF. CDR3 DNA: TGTGCCAGCCCGAGCGGGACTAGCGGGGCCTACAATGAGCAGTTCTTC.

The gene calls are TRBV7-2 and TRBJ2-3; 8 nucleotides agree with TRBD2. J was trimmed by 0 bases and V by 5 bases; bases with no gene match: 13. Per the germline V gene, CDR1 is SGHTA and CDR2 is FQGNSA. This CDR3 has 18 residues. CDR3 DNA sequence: TGTGCCAGCAGCGACCAAGTGAGCGGGGGTGCTAGCACAGATACGCAGTATTTT. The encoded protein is CASSDQVSGGASTDTQYF.

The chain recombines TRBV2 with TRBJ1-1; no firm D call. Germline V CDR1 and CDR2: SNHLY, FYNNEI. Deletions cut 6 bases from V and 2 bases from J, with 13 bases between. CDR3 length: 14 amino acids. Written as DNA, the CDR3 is TGTGCCAGCAGAGTCGAGGGCGCTAACACTGAAGCTTTCTTT. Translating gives CASRVEGANTEAFF.

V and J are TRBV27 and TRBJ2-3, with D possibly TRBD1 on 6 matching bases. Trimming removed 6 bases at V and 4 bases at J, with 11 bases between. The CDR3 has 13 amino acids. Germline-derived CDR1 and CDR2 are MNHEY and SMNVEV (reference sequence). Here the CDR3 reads CASRLQGADTQYF. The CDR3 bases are TGTGCCAGCAGGTTACAGGGTGCAGATACGCAGTATTTT.

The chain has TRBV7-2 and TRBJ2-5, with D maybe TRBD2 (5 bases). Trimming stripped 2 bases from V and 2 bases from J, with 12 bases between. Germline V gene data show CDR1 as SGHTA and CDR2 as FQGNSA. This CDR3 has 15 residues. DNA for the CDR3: TGTGCCAGCAGCTTAAATTCGGGGTTACAAGAGACCCAGTACTTC. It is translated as CASSLNSGLQETQYF.

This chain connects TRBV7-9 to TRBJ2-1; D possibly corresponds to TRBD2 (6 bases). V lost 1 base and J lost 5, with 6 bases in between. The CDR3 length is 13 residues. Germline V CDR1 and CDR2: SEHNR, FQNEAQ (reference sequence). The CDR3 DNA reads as TGTGCCAGCAGCTTAGTAGCGGACAATGAGCAGTTCTTC. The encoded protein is CASSLVADNEQFF. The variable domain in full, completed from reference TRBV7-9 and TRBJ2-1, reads DTGVSQNPRHKITKRGQNVTFRCDPISEHNRLYWYRQTLGQGPEFLTYFQNEAQLEKSRLLSDRFSAERPKGSFSTLEIQRTEQGDSAMYLCASSLVADNEQFFGPGTRLTVL.

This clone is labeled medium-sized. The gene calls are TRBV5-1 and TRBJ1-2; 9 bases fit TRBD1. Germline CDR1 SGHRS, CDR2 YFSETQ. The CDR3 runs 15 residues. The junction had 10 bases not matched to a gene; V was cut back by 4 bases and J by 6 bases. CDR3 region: CASSPDRGGENGYTF. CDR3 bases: TGCGCCAGCAGCCCGGACAGGGGAGGGGAGAATGGCTACACCTTC.

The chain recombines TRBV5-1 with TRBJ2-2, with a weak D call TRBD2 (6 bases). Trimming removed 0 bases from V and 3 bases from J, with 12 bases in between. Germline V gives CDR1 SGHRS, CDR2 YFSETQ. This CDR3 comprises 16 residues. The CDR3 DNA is TGCGCCAGCAGCTTGGTTCCGGGGGTGGACACCGGGGAGCTGTTTTTT. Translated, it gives CASSLVPGVDTGELFF.

DNA for the CDR3: TGTGCCAGCAGCGTAGACGACACCGGAGCTTTCTTT. It codes for CASSVDDTGAFF. The chain carries TRBV9 and TRBJ1-1; D is unresolved. The germline gives CDR1 SGDLS, CDR2 YYNGEE. The length of the CDR3 is 12 residues. V was shortened by 0 bases and J by 10 bases, with 10 bases between the two germline ends.

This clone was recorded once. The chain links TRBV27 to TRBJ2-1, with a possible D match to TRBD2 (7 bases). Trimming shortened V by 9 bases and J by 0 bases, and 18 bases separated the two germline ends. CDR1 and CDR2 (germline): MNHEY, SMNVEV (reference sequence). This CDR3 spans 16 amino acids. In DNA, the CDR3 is TGTGCCAGTTCCGTGCGGGGGCCCTACTCCTACAATGAGCAGTTCTTC. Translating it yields CASSVRGPYSYNEQFF.

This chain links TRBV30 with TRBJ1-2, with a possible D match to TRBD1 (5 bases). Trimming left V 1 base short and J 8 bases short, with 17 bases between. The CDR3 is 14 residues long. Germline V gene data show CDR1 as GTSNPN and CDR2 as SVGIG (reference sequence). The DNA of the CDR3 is TGTGCCTGGAGTGCAGGGATCCCAACGCAAGGCTACACCTTC. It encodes CAWSAGIPTQGYTF.

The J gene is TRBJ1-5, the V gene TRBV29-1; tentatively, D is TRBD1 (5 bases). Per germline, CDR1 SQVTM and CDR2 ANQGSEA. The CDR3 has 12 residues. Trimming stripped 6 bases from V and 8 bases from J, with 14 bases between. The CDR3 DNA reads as TGCAGCGTGGGGGAGGGCCCGGAGCCCCAGCATTTT. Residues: CSVGEGPEPQHF.

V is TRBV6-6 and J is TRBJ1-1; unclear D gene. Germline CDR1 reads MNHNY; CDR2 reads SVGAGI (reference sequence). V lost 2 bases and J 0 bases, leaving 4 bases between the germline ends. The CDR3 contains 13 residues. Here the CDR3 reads CASSYTVNTEAFF. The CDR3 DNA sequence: TGTGCCAGCAGTTACACGGTGAACACTGAAGCTTTCTTT.

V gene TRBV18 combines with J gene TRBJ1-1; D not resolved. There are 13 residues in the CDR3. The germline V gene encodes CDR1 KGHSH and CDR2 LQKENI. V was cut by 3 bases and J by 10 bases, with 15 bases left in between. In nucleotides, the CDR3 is TGTGCCAGCTCACCGACCGACACTTTTGCAGCTTTCTTT. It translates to CASSPTDTFAAFF.

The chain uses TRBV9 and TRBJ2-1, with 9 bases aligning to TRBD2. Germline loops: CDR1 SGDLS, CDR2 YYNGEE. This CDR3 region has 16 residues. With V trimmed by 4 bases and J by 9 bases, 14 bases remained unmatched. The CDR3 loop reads CASSPPPGGGAVEQFF. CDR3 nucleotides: TGTGCCAGCAGCCCACCCCCCGGCGGGGGGGCCGTTGAGCAGTTCTTC.

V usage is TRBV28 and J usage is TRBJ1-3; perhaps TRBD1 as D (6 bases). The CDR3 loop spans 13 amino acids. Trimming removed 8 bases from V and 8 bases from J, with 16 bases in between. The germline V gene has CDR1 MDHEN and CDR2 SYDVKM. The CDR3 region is CASGAGVMDTIYF. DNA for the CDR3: TGTGCCAGCGGGGCAGGGGTTATGGACACCATATATTTT.

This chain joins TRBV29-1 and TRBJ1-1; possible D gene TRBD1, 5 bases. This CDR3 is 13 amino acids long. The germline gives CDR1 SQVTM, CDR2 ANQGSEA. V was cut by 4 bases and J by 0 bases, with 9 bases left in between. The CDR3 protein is CSVGKTVNTEAFF. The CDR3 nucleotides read TGCAGCGTTGGTAAGACAGTGAACACTGAAGCTTTCTTT.

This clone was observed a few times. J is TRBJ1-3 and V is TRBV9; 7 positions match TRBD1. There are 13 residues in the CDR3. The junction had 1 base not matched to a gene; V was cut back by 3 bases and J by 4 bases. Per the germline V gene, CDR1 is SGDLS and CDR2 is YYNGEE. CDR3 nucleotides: TGTGCCAGCAGCGAGACAGGGGGAAACACCATATATTTT. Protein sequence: CASSETGGNTIYF.

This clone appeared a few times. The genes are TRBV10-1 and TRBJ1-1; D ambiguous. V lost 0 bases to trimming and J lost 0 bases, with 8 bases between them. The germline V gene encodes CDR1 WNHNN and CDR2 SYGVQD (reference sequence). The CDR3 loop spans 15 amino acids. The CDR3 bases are TGCGCCAGCAGTGAGTCTCCCTTCATGAACACTGAAGCTTTCTTT. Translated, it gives CASSESPFMNTEAFF.